The 28 T cell receptor beta chains presented below share a single source sample, sequenced in a study of response to subunit inactivated influenza vaccine. TCRdb re-called the RT-PCR reads with MiXCR, one entry per CDR3 protein. The sample contains over 450,000 distinct CDR3 sequences, 10% to 15% of which appear only once. The sequenced sample was PBMCs from blood, obtained about 40 days after vaccination. The receptors were gathered from a man aged 45-65 years who received an inactivated influenza vaccine.

This clonotype was observed many times. The chain links TRBV20-1 to TRBJ2-3, with no clear D. V lost 6 bases, J lost 6 bases, and 13 bases lay in between. From germline, CDR1 is DFQATT and CDR2 SNEGSKA (reference sequence). The length of the CDR3 is 12 residues. Here the CDR3 DNA reads TGCAGTGCACCCTCGCTAGTGGATACGCAGTATTTT. Protein product: CSAPSLVDTQYF.

There are a few counts of this clonotype. The J gene is TRBJ2-2, the V gene TRBV20-1; D might be TRBD2 (6 bases). Trimming shortened V by 0 bases and J by 7 bases, and 12 bases separated the two germline ends. CDR1 and CDR2 (germline): DFQATT, SNEGSKA (reference sequence). The CDR3 spans 14 residues. The CDR3 nucleotides read TGCAGTGCTAGAGACCCGGGGGTCGTCGGGGAGCTGTTTTTT. It translates to CSARDPGVVGELFF.

This clonotype was detected a few times. The V call is TRBV7-2, the J call TRBJ2-4; D remains unclear. The CDR3 extends over 17 amino acids. Germline assignment: CDR1 SGHTA and CDR2 FQGNSA. V dropped 2 bases and J dropped 3 bases, with 17 bases sitting between them. This CDR3 is CASSLIGSIPDKNIQYF. For the CDR3, the DNA is TGTGCCAGCAGCTTAATCGGAAGTATACCTGACAAAAACATTCAGTACTTC.

This chain links TRBV5-1 with TRBJ2-7; maybe TRBD1 (6 bases). The germline V gene encodes CDR1 SGHRS and CDR2 YFSETQ. CDR3 length equals 14 residues. V was trimmed by 5 bases and J by 2 bases, leaving 14 bases between them. As DNA, the CDR3 is TGCGCCAGCAGGATTCACAGGGACACCTACGAGCAGTACTTC. Translated: CASRIHRDTYEQYF.

This clonotype appeared a few times. J is TRBJ2-2 and V is TRBV10-3, with D perhaps matching TRBD1 (6 bases). V lost 6 bases and J lost 0, with 11 bases in between. Per germline, CDR1 ENHRY and CDR2 SYGVKD. The CDR3 consists of 15 residues. CDR3 bases: TGTGCCATCAGGAACCGGGACACGAACACCGGGGAGCTGTTTTTT. This encodes CAIRNRDTNTGELFF.

In its sample, this clonotype was seen a few times. The CDR3 protein is CASSRNGRLAGGPGSSQYF. In DNA form, the CDR3 reads TGTGCCAGCAGCCGCAACGGACGACTAGCGGGAGGGCCGGGGAGTTCGCAGTATTTT. The chain links TRBV4-2 to TRBJ2-3; the match to TRBD2 covers 14 bases. V gave up 4 bases and J gave up 10 bases; unmatched junction bases: 19. Germline-derived CDR1 and CDR2 are LGHNA and YNFKEQ. CDR3 length equals 19 residues.

This rearrangement joins TRBV3-1 to TRBJ1-5; no reliable D call. This CDR3 has 12 residues. CDR1 is LGHDT and CDR2 is YNNKEL in the germline V gene (reference sequence). V was clipped by 2 bases and J by 4 bases, with 3 bases between them. CDR3 protein: CASSQLNQPQHF. In nucleotides, the CDR3 is TGTGCCAGCAGCCAACTAAATCAGCCCCAGCATTTT.

This clonotype was counted at least ten times. J is TRBJ2-1 and V is TRBV12-3 or TRBV12-4, with D possibly being TRBD2 (5 bases). Trimming stripped 6 bases from V and 2 bases from J, with 8 bases between. The CDR3 consists of 13 residues. The CDR3 spells CASRFGAYNEQFF. CDR3 in DNA: TGTGCCAGCAGATTCGGGGCCTACAATGAGCAGTTCTTC.

This chain connects TRBV7-9 to TRBJ1-4, with a weak D call TRBD1 (6 bases). The CDR3 has 14 amino acids. Trimming shortened V by 2 bases and J by 5 bases, and 9 bases separated the two germline ends. The germline gives CDR1 SEHNR, CDR2 FQNEAQ (reference sequence). The CDR3 nucleotides are TGTGCCAGCAGCTTATTAAGGGGGAATGAAAAACTGTTTTTT. It is translated as CASSLLRGNEKLFF.

There are a few counts of this clonotype. This sequence joins TRBV15 and TRBJ2-5, with D hard to call. CDR3 length: 13 residues. CDR1 is LNHNV and CDR2 is YYDKDF in the germline V gene (reference sequence). V shed 1 base and J shed 5 bases, with 8 bases lying between them. In nucleotides, the CDR3 is TGTGCCACCAGCAGAGCCCCCCGGGAGACCCAGTACTTC. This sequence encodes CATSRAPRETQYF.

The V and J genes are TRBV18 and TRBJ2-1; no clear D gene. The CDR3 has 17 residues. The V gene's germline CDR1 is KGHSH and CDR2 LQKENI. V lost 4 bases and J lost 0, with 16 bases in between. CDR3 sequence (DNA): TGTGCCAGCTCACAACGTGACCAACTAATCTCCTACAATGAGCAGTTCTTC. The encoded protein is CASSQRDQLISYNEQFF.

The chain is built from TRBV7-9 and TRBJ2-7, with a weak D call TRBD1 (5 bases). The CDR3 loop spans 14 amino acids. V was trimmed by 8 bases and J by 6 bases, leaving 20 bases between them. CDR1 is SEHNR, CDR2 FQNEAQ, per germline (reference sequence). The CDR3 DNA reads TGTGCCAGCCAAGGAGCACGGACAAGACGCGAGCAGTACTTC. Translation gives CASQGARTRREQYF.

The sample holds one count of this clonotype. This chain joins TRBV11-3 and TRBJ2-1; D remains unclear. The CDR3 is 14 amino acids. Germline V gene sequence: CDR1 SGHNT, CDR2 YENEEA. Deletions cut 0 bases from V and 10 bases from J, with 13 bases between. The CDR3 is CASSLDWNAREQFF. In DNA form, the CDR3 reads TGTGCCAGCAGCTTAGATTGGAACGCCAGAGAGCAGTTCTTC.

This clonotype came up many times. The V and J genes are TRBV12-3 or TRBV12-4 and TRBJ1-5; D gene unclear. V lost 3 bases and J 0 bases, leaving 6 bases between the germline ends. CDR3 length equals 14 residues. CDR3 amino acids: CASSFGFSNQPQHF. CDR3 nucleotide sequence: TGTGCCAGCAGTTTTGGGTTTAGCAATCAGCCCCAGCATTTT.

This rearrangement joins TRBV7-9 to TRBJ2-6, with D possibly being TRBD2 (5 bases). V was trimmed by 0 bases and J by 1 base, leaving 10 bases between them. CDR1 SEHNR and CDR2 FQNEAQ come from the germline V gene (reference sequence). The CDR3 loop spans 17 amino acids. For the CDR3, the DNA is TGTGCCAGCAGCTTAGCCCGTCGGGGTTCTGGGGCCAACGTCCTGACTTTC. Its protein is CASSLARRGSGANVLTF. The entire variable domain, with the rest obtained from reference TRBV7-9 and TRBJ2-6, is as follows: DTGVSQNPRHKITKRGQNVTFRCDPISEHNRLYWYRQTLGQGPEFLTYFQNEAQLEKSRLLSDRFSAERPKGSFSTLEIQRTEQGDSAMYLCASSLARRGSGANVLTFGAGSRLTVL.

The chain couples TRBV14 to TRBJ2-7; D perhaps matches TRBD1 (5 bases). This CDR3 region has 15 residues. Between the trimmed V and J ends, which lost 4 bases and 3 bases, there was a span of 16 bases. Germline lookup yields CDR1 SGHDN and CDR2 FVKESK. CDR3 DNA: TGTGCCAGCAGCCCACTTCAGGGAATCAACTACGAGCAGTACTTC. This codes for CASSPLQGINYEQYF. Based on the CDR3 plus reference TRBV14 and TRBJ2-7, the full variable domain is EAGVTQFPSHSVIEKGQTVTLRCDPISGHDNLYWYRRVMGKEIKFLLHFVKESKQDESGMPNNRFLAERTGGTYSTLKVQPAELEDSGVYFCASSPLQGINYEQYFGPGTRLTVT.

V is TRBV20-1 and J is TRBJ2-5; D unresolved. This CDR3 has 13 amino acids. The V end was cut by 6 bases, the J end by 3 bases, with 14 bases between. CDR1 and CDR2 (germline): DFQATT, SNEGSKA (reference sequence). CDR3 nucleotides: TGCAGTGCCCGCTCGGCCAGAGAAGAGACCCAGTACTTC. Its translation: CSARSAREETQYF.

There are a few counts of this clonotype. V usage is TRBV29-1 and J usage is TRBJ2-3, with TRBD1 identical over 8 bases. With V trimmed by 7 bases and J by 0 bases, 6 bases remained unmatched. The V gene's germline CDR1 is SQVTM and CDR2 ANQGSEA. The CDR3 extends over 14 amino acids. The CDR3 nucleotides read TGCAGCGCAGGGACAGGCAGTAGCACAGATACGCAGTATTTT. Encoded protein: CSAGTGSSTDTQYF.

This clonotype was seen repeatedly, ten times or more. The rearrangement joins TRBV7-2 to TRBJ2-5, with 8 bases lining up with TRBD1. The CDR3 is made up of 16 amino acids. Germline trimming cut 1 base from V and 4 bases from J; bases unmatched to any gene: 8. CDR1 is SGHTA, CDR2 FQGNSA, per germline. CDR3 residues: CASSLVPGGFGETQYF. Written as DNA, the CDR3 is TGTGCCAGCAGCTTAGTTCCAGGGGGCTTTGGAGAGACCCAGTACTTC.

The V call is TRBV6-2 or TRBV6-3, the J call TRBJ1-6; no definite D call. The germline V gene has CDR1 MNHEY and CDR2 SVGEGT. The ends were cut back, 7 bases at V and 7 bases at J, with 11 bases in the middle. CDR3 size: 13 residues. The CDR3 coding sequence is TGTGCCAGCACCCGGATCAGCAATTCACCCCTCCACTTT. This encodes CASTRISNSPLHF.

Ten or more counts support this clonotype. The chain carries TRBV20-1 and TRBJ2-1; D remains ambiguous. CDR3 length equals 14 residues. V was pared by 5 bases and J by 4 bases, with 15 bases between. Germline V gives CDR1 DFQATT, CDR2 SNEGSKA (reference sequence). DNA for the CDR3: TGCAGTGCTTCGCGGTTGATTGGTTACAATGAGCAGTTCTTC. It encodes CSASRLIGYNEQFF.

This clonotype was detected many times. The rearrangement uses TRBV28 and TRBJ2-4, with D possibly called TRBD1 or TRBD2 (5 bases each). This CDR3 has 18 amino acids. Germline V gene lookup returns CDR1 MDHEN and CDR2 SYDVKM. Trimming cost V 3 bases and J 1 base, with 19 bases left between them. CDR3 region: CASSFLGTAVGAKNIQYF. CDR3 bases: TGTGCCAGCAGTTTCCTAGGGACGGCGGTAGGGGCCAAAAACATTCAGTACTTC. Drawing the rest from reference TRBV28 and TRBJ2-4, the complete variable domain is DVKVTQSSRYLVKRTGEKVFLECVQDMDHENMFWYRQDPGLGLRLIYFSYDVKMKEKGDIPEGYSVSREKKERFSLILESASTNQTSMYLCASSFLGTAVGAKNIQYFGAGTRLSVL.

This clonotype was observed a few times. The rearrangement uses TRBV5-6 and TRBJ2-2; D is unresolved. The CDR3 sequence is 13 residues long. The V and J ends lost 2 bases and 7 bases respectively, with 9 bases between them. Germline CDR1 is SGHDT and CDR2 is YYEEEE. The CDR3 bases are TGTGCCAGCAGCTTCTCTTGGCTCGGGGAGCTGTTTTTT. Residues: CASSFSWLGELFF.

The rearrangement uses TRBV29-1 and TRBJ2-6; perhaps D is TRBD1 or TRBD2 (6 bases each). V lost 6 bases to trimming and J lost 4 bases, with 16 bases between them. The CDR3 spans 15 residues. The germline gives CDR1 SQVTM, CDR2 ANQGSEA. CDR3 coding DNA: TGCAGCGTGGCCCCGGGGGCGAACGGGGCCAACGTCCTGACTTTC. It specifies CSVAPGANGANVLTF.

The table lists this clonotype with a few counts. CDR3 DNA sequence: TGCAGTGCTAGAGGGACAGCACTCCTTGAGCAGTTCTTC. Translated: CSARGTALLEQFF. The chain has TRBV20-1 and TRBJ2-1, with TRBD1 as a possible D gene (6 bases). The CDR3 has 13 residues. The V end lost 1 base, the J end lost 9 bases, and 13 bases lay between the germline ends. Germline values: CDR1 DFQATT, CDR2 SNEGSKA (reference sequence).

V and J are TRBV12-3 or TRBV12-4 and TRBJ1-1, with D possibly TRBD1 on 6 matching bases. V lost 6 bases and J 1 base, leaving 9 bases between the germline ends. The CDR3 covers 13 residues. The CDR3 region has the DNA TGTGCCAGCAGGAGACAGGAGAACACTGAAGCTTTCTTT. Its translation is CASRRQENTEAFF.

The chain uses TRBV27 and TRBJ2-7; TRBD1 matches at 8 bases. Germline CDR1 is MNHEY and CDR2 is SMNVEV (reference sequence). The CDR3 has 15 residues. Trimming removed 2 bases from V and 2 bases from J; junction bases left unmatched: 5. The CDR3 DNA is TGTGCCAGCAGTTTAGACAGGGGACCCCCCTACGAGCAGTACTTC. As protein: CASSLDRGPPYEQYF.

The rearrangement uses TRBV5-5 and TRBJ2-1, with a possible D match to TRBD2 (6 bases). V lost 4 bases and J lost 6, with 17 bases in between. The CDR3 covers 15 residues. The germline gives CDR1 SGHKS, CDR2 YYEKEE (reference sequence). The CDR3 coding sequence is TGTGCCAGCAGCCACGGGGTACTAGCAAGCAATGAGCAGTTCTTC. It encodes CASSHGVLASNEQFF.